The 7 T cell receptor beta chains below were found in one sample sequenced in a study of blood T cell repertoires in COVID-19. The repertoire was sequenced with immunoSEQ multiplex PCR; TCRdb's copy has only in-frame clones and lacks some. The sample lists 300,000 to 450,000 clones, over 75% occurring once. The sample taken for sequencing was peripheral blood. The receptors shown here come from a woman in her sixties with COVID-19, enrolled during active disease.

This chain uses TRBV19 with TRBJ1-2; TRBD1 agrees at 7 bases. The CDR3 covers 15 residues. With V trimmed by 4 bases and J by 3 bases, 8 bases remained unmatched. Per the germline V gene, CDR1 is LNHDA and CDR2 is SQIVND (reference sequence). The CDR3 loop reads CASSRTLTGDYGYTF. The DNA for the CDR3 is TGTGCCAGTAGTAGGACCCTTACAGGGGACTATGGCTACACCTTC.

The gene calls are TRBV7-6 and TRBJ2-1, with D possibly TRBD2 on 7 matching bases. Between the trimmed V and J ends, which lost 1 base and 7 bases, there was a span of 14 bases. CDR1 is SGHVS, CDR2 FNYEAQ, per germline. CDR3 length: 15 residues. The CDR3 nucleotides read TGTGCCAGCAGCTTAGGCTCGGGGGGACAAAATGAGCAGTTCTTC. It specifies CASSLGSGGQNEQFF. The full variable domain, its missing parts supplied by reference TRBV7-6 and TRBJ2-1, is GAGVSQSPRYKVTKRGQDVALRCDPISGHVSLYWYRQALGQGPEFLTYFNYEAQQDKSGLPNDRFSAERPEGSISTLTIQRTEQRDSAMYRCASSLGSGGQNEQFFGPGTRLTVL.

The chain couples TRBV7-2 to TRBJ2-1; D remains unclear. In germline, CDR1 is SGHTA, CDR2 FQGNSA. The CDR3 extends over 13 amino acids. The V gene lost 1 base and the J gene lost 5 bases, with 6 bases spanning the gap. The CDR3 region is CASSLGRNNEQFF. In DNA, the CDR3 is TGTGCCAGCAGCTTAGGGCGGAACAATGAGCAGTTCTTC.

V is TRBV7-3 and J is TRBJ2-2, with a possible D match to TRBD2 (5 bases). Germline CDR1 is SGHTA and CDR2 is FQGTGA. There are 15 residues in the CDR3. Trimming shortened V by 5 bases and J by 0 bases, and 10 bases separated the two germline ends. CDR3 loop: CASSQNSANTGELFF. The CDR3 coding sequence is TGTGCCAGCAGCCAGAATAGCGCGAACACCGGGGAGCTGTTTTTT.

This chain uses TRBV6-5 with TRBJ2-5; 7 bases line up with TRBD2. With 5 bases clipped from V and 4 bases from J, the junction kept 7 bases outside the gene matches. Germline-derived CDR1 and CDR2 are MNHEY and SVGAGI. The CDR3 consists of 14 residues. The CDR3 reads CASSPIGGGETQYF. The CDR3 DNA reads TGTGCCAGCAGTCCGATTGGGGGGGGAGAGACCCAGTACTTC.

This chain links TRBV6-5 with TRBJ2-2; D perhaps matches TRBD1 (6 bases). CDR1 MNHEY and CDR2 SVGAGI come from the germline V gene. V was cut by 6 bases and J by 3 bases, with 11 bases left in between. CDR3 length equals 14 residues. CDR3 protein: CASSRGVHTGELFF. The CDR3 DNA reads TGTGCCAGCAGCAGGGGCGTACACACCGGGGAGCTGTTTTTT.

Only a few counts were recorded for this clone. The same CDR3 arises from other DNA sequences in this sample as well. The chain is built from TRBV3-1 (or the pseudogene TRBV3-2) and TRBJ1-1; a possible D gene is TRBD1 (6 bases). With 6 bases removed from V and 4 bases from J, the gap between germline ends came to 6 bases. The CDR3 sequence is 11 residues long. Germline V lookup: CDR1 LGHDT, CDR2 YNNKEL (reference sequence). The CDR3 is CASRGGTEAFF. The CDR3 DNA reads TGTGCCAGCAGAGGGGGCACTGAAGCTTTCTTT.